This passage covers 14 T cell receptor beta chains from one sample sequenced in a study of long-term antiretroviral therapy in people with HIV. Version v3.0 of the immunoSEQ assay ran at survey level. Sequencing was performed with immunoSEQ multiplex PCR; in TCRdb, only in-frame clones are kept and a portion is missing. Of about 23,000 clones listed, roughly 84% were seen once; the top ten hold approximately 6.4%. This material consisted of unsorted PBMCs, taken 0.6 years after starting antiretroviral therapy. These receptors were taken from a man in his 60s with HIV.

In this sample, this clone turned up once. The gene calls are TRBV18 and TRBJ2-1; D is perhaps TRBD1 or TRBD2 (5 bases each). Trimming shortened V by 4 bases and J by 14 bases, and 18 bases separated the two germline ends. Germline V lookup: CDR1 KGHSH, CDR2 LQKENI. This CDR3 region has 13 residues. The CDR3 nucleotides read TGTGCCAGCTCACGTGTATGGGGCGAGGGGAAGTTCTTC. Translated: CASSRVWGEGKFF. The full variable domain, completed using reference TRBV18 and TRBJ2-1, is NAGVMQNPRHLVRRRGQEARLRCSPMKGHSHVYWYRQLPEEGLKFMVYLQKENIIDESGMPKERFSAEFPKEGPSILRIQQVVRGDSAAYFCASSRVWGEGKFFGPGTRLTVL.

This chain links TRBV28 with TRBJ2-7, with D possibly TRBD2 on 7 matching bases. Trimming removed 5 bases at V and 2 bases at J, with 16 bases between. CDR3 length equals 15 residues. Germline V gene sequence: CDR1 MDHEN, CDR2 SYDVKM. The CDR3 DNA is TGTGCCAGCAGTACCACAGGGAGGGTACCCTACGAGCAGTACTTC. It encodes CASSTTGRVPYEQYF.

Here the CDR3 reads CASSIGNTIYF. The DNA of the CDR3 is TGTGCCAGCAGCATAGGAAACACCATATATTTT. This chain joins TRBV9 and TRBJ1-3; D gene uncertain. Germline-derived CDR1 and CDR2 are SGDLS and YYNGEE. V dropped 4 bases and J dropped 4 bases, with 3 bases sitting between them. This CDR3 is 11 amino acids long.

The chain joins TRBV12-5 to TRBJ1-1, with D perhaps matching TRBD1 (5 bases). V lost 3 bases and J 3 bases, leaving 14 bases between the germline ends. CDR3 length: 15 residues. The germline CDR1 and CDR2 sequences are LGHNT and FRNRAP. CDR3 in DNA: TGTGCTAGTGGTTTAGATATGGGGGGGGACACTGAAGCTTTCTTT. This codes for CASGLDMGGDTEAFF. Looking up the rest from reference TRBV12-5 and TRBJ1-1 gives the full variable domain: DARVTQTPRHKVTEMGQEVTMRCQPILGHNTVFWYRQTMMQGLELLAYFRNRAPLDDSGMPKDRFSAEMPDATLATLKIQPSEPRDSAVYFCASGLDMGGDTEAFFGQGTRLTVV.

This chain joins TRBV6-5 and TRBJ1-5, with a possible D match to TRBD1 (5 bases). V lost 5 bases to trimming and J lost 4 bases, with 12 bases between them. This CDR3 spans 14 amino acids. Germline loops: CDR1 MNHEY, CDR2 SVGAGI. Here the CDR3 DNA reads TGTGCCAGCAGTCGCCGACAGAATAATCAGCCCCAGCATTTT. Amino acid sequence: CASSRRQNNQPQHF.

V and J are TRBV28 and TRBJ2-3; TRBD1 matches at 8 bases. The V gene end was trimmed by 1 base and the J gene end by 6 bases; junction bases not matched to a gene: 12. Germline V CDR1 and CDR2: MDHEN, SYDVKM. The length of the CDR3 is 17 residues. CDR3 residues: CASSLLAGGGPGDTQYF. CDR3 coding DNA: TGTGCCAGCAGTTTATTGGCAGGGGGCGGTCCAGGGGATACGCAGTATTTT.

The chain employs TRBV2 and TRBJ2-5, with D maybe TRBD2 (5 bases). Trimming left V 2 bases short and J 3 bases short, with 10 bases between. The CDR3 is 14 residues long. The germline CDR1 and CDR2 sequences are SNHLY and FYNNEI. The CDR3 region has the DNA TGTGCCAGCAGTGAACTAGCCTCCGAAGAGACCCAGTACTTC. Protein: CASSELASEETQYF.

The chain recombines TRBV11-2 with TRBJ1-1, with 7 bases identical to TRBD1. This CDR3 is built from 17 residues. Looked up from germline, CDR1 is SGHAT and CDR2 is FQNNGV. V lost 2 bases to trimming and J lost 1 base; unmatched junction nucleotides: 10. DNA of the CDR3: TGTGCCAGCAGCTTACTACAGGGGTCGGTCACGAACACTGAAGCTTTCTTT. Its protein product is CASSLLQGSVTNTEAFF.

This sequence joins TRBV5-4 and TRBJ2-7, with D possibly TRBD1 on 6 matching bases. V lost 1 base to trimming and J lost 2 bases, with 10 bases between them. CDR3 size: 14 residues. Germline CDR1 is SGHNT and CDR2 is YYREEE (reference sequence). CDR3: CASSLQDRPYEQYF. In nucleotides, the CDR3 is TGTGCCAGCAGCTTGCAGGACAGACCCTACGAGCAGTACTTC.

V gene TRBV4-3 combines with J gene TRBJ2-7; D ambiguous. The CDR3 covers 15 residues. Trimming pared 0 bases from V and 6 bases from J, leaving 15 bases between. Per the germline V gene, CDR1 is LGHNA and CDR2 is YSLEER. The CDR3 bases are TGCGCCAGCAGCCAAGAAGTAGGACCGTATGGCGAGCAGTACTTC. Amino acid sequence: CASSQEVGPYGEQYF.

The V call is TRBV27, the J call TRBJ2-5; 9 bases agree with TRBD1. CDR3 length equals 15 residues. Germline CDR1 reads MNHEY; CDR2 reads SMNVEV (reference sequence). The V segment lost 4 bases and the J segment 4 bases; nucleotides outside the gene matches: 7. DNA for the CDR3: TGTGCCAGCAGTTCCCGCCGGGACAGGGTAGAGACCCAGTACTTC. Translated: CASSSRRDRVETQYF.

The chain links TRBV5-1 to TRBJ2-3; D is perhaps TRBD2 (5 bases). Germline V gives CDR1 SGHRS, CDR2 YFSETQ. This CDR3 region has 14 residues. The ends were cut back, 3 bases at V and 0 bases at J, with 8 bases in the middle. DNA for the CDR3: TGCGCCAGCAGCTGGGTAGCGAGCACAGATACGCAGTATTTT. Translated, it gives CASSWVASTDTQYF.

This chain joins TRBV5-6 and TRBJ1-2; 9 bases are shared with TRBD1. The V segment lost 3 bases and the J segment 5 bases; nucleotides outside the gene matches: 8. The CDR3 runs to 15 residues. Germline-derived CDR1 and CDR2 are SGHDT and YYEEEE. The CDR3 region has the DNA TGTGCCAGCAGCTCGAACAGGGGGCGTTGGTATGGCTACACCTTC. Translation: CASSSNRGRWYGYTF.

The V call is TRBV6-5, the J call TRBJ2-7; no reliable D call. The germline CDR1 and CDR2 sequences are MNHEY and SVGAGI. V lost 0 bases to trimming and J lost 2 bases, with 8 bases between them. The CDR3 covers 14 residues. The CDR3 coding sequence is TGTGCCAGCAGTTACTCTTGGGGTGCCTACGAGCAGTACTTC. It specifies CASSYSWGAYEQYF.